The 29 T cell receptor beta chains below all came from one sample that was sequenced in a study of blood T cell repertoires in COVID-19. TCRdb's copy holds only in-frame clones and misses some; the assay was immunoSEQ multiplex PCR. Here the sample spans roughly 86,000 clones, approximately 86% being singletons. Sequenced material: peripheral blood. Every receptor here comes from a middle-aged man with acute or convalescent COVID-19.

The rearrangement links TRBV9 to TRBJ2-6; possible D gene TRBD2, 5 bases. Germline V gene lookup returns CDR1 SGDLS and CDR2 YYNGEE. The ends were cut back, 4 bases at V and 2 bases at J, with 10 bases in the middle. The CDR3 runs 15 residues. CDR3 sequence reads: CASSSEGAGANVLTF. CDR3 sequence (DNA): TGTGCCAGCAGCTCCGAGGGCGCTGGGGCCAACGTCCTGACTTTC.

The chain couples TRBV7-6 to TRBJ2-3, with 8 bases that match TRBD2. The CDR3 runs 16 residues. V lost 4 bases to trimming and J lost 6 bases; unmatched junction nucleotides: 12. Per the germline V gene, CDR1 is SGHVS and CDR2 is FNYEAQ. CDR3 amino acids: CASSSTVRGAQDTQYF. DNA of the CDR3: TGTGCCAGCAGCTCGACGGTGCGGGGGGCCCAGGATACGCAGTATTTT.

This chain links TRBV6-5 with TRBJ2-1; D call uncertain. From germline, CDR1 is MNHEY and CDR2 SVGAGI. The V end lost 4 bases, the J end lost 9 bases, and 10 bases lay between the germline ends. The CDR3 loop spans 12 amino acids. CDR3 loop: CASSSTIGEQFF. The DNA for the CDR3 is TGTGCCAGCAGTTCCACAATTGGTGAGCAGTTCTTC.

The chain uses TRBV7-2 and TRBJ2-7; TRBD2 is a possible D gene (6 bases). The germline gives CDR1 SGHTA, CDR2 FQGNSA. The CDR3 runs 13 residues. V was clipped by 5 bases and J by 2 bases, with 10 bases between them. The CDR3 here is CASSPRGTYEQYF. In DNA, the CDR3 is TGTGCCAGCAGCCCCCGCGGGACCTACGAGCAGTACTTC.

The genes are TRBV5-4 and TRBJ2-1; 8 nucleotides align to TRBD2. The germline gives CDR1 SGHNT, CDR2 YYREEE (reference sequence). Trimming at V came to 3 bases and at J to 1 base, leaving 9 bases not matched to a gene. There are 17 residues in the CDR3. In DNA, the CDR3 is TGTGCCAGCAGCTATAGAACCGGGACTAGGTCCTACAATGAGCAGTTCTTC. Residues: CASSYRTGTRSYNEQFF. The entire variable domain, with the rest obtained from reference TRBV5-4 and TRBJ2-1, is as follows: ETGVTQSPTHLIKTRGQQVTLRCSSQSGHNTVSWYQQALGQGPQFIFQYYREEENGRGNFPPRFSGLQFPNYSSELNVNALELDDSALYLCASSYRTGTRSYNEQFFGPGTRLTVL.

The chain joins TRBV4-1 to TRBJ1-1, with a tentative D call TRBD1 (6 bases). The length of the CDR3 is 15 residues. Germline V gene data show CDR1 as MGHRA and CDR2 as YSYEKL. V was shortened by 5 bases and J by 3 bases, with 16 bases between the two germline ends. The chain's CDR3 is CASSAGPGTYTEAFF. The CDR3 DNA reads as TGCGCCAGCAGCGCGGGCCCCGGGACATACACTGAAGCTTTCTTT.

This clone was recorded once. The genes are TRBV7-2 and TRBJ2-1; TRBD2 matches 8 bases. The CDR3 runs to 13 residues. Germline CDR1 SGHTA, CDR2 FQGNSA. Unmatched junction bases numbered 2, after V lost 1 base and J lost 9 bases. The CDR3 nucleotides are TGTGCCAGCAGCTTAGGACTAGCGTTTGAGCAGTTCTTC. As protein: CASSLGLAFEQFF.

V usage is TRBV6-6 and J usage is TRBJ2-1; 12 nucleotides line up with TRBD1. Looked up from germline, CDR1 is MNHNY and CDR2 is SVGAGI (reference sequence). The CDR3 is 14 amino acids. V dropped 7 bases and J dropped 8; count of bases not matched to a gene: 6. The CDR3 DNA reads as TGTGCCAGCATTAACCGGGACAGGGGGCATGAGCAGTTCTTC. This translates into CASINRDRGHEQFF.

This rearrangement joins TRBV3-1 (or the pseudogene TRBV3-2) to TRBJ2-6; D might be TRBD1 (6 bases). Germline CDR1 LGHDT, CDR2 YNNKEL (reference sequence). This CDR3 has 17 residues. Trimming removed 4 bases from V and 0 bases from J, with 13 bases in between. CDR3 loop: CASSPDRGLSGANVLTF. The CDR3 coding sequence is TGTGCCAGCAGCCCGGACAGAGGACTCTCTGGGGCCAACGTCCTGACTTTC.

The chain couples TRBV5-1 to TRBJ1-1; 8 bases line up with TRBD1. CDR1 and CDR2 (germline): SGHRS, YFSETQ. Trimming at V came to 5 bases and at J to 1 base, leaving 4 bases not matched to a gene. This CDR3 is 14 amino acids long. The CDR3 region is CASRGTGPNTEAFF. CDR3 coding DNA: TGCGCCAGCAGAGGGACAGGACCGAACACTGAAGCTTTCTTT. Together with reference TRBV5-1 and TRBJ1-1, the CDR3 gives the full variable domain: KAGVTQTPRYLIKTRGQQVTLSCSPISGHRSVSWYQQTPGQGLQFLFEYFSETQRNKGNFPGRFSGRQFSNSRSEMNVSTLELGDSALYLCASRGTGPNTEAFFGQGTRLTVV.

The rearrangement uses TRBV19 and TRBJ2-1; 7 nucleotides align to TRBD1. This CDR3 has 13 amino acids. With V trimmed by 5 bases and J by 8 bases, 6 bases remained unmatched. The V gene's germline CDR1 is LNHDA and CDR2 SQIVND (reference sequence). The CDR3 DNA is TGTGCCAGTAGTTCGACAGGGCGGGATGAGCAGTTCTTC. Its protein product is CASSSTGRDEQFF.

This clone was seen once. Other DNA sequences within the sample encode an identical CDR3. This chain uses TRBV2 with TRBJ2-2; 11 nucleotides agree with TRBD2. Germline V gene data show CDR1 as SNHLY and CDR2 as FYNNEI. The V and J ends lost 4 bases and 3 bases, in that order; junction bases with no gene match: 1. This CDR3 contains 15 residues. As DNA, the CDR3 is TGTGCCAGCAGTGTACTAGCGGGGGACACCGGGGAGCTGTTTTTT. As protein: CASSVLAGDTGELFF.

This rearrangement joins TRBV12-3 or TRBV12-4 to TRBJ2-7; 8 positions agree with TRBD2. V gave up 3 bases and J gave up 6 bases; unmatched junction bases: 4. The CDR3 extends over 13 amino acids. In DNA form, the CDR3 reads TGTGCCAGCAGTTTCGAGCGGGAGCGCGAGCAGTACTTC. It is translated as CASSFEREREQYF.

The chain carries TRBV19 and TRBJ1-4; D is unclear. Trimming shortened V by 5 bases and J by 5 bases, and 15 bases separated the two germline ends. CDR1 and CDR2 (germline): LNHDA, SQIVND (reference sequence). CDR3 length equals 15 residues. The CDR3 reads CASSLQQSLNEKLFF. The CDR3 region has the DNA TGTGCCAGTAGTCTCCAACAGAGCCTGAATGAAAAACTGTTTTTT.

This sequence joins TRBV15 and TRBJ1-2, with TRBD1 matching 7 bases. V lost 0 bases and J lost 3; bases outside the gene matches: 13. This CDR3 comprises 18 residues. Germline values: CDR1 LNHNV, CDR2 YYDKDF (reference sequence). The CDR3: CATSRDYKGARSDYGYTF. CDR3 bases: TGTGCCACCAGCAGAGATTATAAGGGGGCGCGGTCGGACTATGGCTACACCTTC.

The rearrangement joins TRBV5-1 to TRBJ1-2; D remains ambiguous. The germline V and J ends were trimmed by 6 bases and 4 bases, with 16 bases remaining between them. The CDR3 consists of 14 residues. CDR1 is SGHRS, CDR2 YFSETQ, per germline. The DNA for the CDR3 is TGCGCCAGCAACATCGGAGGGCGGGTCTATGGCTACACCTTC. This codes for CASNIGGRVYGYTF.

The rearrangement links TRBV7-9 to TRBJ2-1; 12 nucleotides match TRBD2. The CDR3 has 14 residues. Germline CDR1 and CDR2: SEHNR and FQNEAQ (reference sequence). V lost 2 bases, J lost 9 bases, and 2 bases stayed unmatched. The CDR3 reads CASSLLAGGVEQFF. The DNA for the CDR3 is TGTGCCAGCAGCTTACTAGCGGGGGGGGTTGAGCAGTTCTTC.

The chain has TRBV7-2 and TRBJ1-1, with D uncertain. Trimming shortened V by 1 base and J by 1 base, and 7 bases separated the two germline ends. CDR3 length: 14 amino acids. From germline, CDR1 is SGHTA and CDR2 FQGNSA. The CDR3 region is CASSLEAGNTEAFF. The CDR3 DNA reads TGTGCCAGCAGCTTAGAGGCAGGGAACACTGAAGCTTTCTTT.

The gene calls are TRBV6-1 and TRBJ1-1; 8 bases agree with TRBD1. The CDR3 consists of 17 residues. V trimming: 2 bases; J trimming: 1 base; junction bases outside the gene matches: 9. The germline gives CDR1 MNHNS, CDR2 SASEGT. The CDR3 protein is CASSETGGGYTNTEAFF. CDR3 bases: TGTGCCAGCAGTGAAACAGGGGGGGGGTATACGAACACTGAAGCTTTCTTT.

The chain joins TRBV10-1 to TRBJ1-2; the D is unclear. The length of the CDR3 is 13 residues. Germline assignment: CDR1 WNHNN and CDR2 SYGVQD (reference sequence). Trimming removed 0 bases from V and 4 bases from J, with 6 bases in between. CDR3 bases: TGCGCCAGCAGTGAGTCGGAGGCCTATGGCTACACCTTC. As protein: CASSESEAYGYTF.

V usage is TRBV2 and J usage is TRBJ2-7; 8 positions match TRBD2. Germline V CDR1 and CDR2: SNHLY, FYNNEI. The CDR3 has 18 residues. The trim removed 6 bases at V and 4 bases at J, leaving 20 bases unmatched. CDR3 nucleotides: TGTGCCAGCAGCGAAACTCCAGGACTAGCTCGGTCTAAGTACGAGCAGTACTTC. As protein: CASSETPGLARSKYEQYF.

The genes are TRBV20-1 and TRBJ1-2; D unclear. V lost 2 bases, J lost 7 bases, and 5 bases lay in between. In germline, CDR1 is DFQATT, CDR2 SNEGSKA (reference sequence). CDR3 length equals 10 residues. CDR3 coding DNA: TGCAGTGCTAGAAGCGGTGGCTACACCTTC. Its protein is CSARSGGYTF.

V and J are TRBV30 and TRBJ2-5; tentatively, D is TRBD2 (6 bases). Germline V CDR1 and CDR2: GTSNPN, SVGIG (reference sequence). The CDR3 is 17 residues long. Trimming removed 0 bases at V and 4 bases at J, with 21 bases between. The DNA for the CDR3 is TGTGCCTGGAGTGTACTCGACTGGACTGGGGGGAGAGAGACCCAGTACTTC. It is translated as CAWSVLDWTGGRETQYF.

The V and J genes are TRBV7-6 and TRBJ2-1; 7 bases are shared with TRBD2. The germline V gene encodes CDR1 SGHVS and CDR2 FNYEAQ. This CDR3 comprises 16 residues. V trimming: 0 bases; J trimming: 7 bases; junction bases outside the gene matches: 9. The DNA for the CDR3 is TGTGCCAGCAGCTTAGCGGGGAGGGCAATAATGAATGAGCAGTTCTTC. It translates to CASSLAGRAIMNEQFF.

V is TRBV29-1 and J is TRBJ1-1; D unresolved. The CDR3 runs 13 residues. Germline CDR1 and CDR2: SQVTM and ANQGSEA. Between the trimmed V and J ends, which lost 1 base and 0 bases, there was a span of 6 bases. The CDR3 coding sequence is TGCAGCGTTGAAGGGCGGCTGAACACTGAAGCTTTCTTT. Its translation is CSVEGRLNTEAFF.

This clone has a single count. In DNA, the CDR3 is TGTGCCAGCAGCTTACCCAGCTCTGGAAACACCATATATTTT. This gives the protein CASSLPSSGNTIYF. This chain links TRBV7-8 with TRBJ1-3; D is undetermined. Germline-derived CDR1 and CDR2 are SGHVS and FQNEAQ. CDR3 length equals 14 residues. The germline V and J ends were trimmed by 2 bases and 0 bases, with 5 bases remaining between them.

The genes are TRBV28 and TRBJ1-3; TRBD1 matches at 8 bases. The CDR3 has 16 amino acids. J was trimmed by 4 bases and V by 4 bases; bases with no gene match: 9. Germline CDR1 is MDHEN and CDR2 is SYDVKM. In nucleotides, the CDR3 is TGTGCCAGCAGTTCCCTGGGCAGGGGGCCGGGAAACACCATATATTTT. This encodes CASSSLGRGPGNTIYF. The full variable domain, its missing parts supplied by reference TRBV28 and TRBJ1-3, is DVKVTQSSRYLVKRTGEKVFLECVQDMDHENMFWYRQDPGLGLRLIYFSYDVKMKEKGDIPEGYSVSREKKERFSLILESASTNQTSMYLCASSSLGRGPGNTIYFGEGSWLTVV.

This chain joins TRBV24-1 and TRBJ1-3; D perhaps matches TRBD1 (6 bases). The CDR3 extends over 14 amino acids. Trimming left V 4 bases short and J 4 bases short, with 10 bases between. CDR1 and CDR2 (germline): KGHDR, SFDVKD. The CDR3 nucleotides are TGTGCCACCAGTGACAGGGGATCAGGAAACACCATATATTTT. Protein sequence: CATSDRGSGNTIYF.

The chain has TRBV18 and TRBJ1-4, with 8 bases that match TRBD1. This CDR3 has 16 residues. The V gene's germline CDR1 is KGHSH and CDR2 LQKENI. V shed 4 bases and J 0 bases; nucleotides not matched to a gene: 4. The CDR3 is CASSLLQGATNEKLFF. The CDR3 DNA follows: TGTGCCAGCTCACTACTACAGGGGGCAACTAATGAAAAACTGTTTTTT.